This T cell receptor beta chain was obtained from a study of blood T cell repertoires in COVID-19. Study-wide context: Both acute and convalescent COVID-19 samples were obtained from the United States, Italy and Spain. The cDNA or gDNA used as material had been derived from T cells, B-cell-depleted T cells, or PBMCs.

Germline CDR1 LGHDT, CDR2 YNNKEL (reference sequence). CDR3 length: 18 amino acids. V shed 4 bases and J 0 bases; nucleotides not matched to a gene: 6. Per the original methods: Quantification of nucleated cells was approximated via reference gene primer amplification. Generated by immunoSEQ multiplex PCR, the TCRdb table keeps only in-frame clones and is missing some. Clonal size and the V and J genes are those of that table, whereas D and trimming came from the DNA. Here the sample spans some 54,000 clones, around 83% being singletons. The TCR sequence derives from a man aged 65 to 79 with active COVID-19. The chain carries TRBV3-1 (or the pseudogene TRBV3-2) and TRBJ1-6, with 10 bases fitting TRBD1. Sequencing was performed on peripheral blood. CDR3 in DNA: TGTGCCAGCAGCCCCTCTGGGACAGGGGTCTCCTATAATTCACCCCTCCACTTT. Amino acid sequence: CASSPSGTGVSYNSPLHF.